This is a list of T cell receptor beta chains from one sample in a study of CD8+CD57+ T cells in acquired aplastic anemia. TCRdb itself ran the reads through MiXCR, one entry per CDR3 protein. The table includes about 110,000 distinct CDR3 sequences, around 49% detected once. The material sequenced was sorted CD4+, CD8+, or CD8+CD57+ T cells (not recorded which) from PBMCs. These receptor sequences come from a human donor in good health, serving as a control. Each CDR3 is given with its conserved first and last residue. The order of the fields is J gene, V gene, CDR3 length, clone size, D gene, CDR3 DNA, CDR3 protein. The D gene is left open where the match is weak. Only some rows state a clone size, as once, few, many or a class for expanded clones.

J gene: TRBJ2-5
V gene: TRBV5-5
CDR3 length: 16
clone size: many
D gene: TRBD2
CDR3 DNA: TGTGCCAGCAGCAACGGGACTAGCGGGGGGTCTGAGACCCAGTACTTC
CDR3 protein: CASSNGTSGGSETQYF

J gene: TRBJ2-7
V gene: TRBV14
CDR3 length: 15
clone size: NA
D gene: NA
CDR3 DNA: TGTGCCAGCAGCCATCAAGGGGGGATCTCCTACGAGCAGTACTTC
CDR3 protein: CASSHQGGISYEQYF

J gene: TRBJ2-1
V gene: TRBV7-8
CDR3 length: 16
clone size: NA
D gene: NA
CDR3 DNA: TGTGCCAGCAGCGTAGACGAGGGGATATCCTACAATGAGCAGTTCTTC
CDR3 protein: CASSVDEGISYNEQFF

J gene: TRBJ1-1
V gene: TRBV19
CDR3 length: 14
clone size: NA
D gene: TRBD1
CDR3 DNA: TGTGCCAGTAGTGTTGACAGGGGTGGTCCTGAAGCTTTCTTT
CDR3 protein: CASSVDRGGPEAFF

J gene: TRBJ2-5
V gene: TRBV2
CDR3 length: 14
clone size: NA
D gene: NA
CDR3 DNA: TGTGCCAGCTCCTCCCGGCCAGGGTCCGAGACCCAGTACTTC
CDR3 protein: CASSSRPGSETQYF

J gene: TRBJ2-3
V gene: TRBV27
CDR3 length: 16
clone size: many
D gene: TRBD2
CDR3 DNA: TGTGCCAGTTCTCACACTAGCGGGGGGTACACAGATACGCAGTATTTT
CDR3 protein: CASSHTSGGYTDTQYF

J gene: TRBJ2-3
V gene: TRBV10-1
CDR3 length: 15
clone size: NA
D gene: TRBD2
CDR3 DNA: TGCGCCAGCAGGGACCTCAGCGGGAGGACAGGTACGCAGTATTTT
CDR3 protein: CASRDLSGRTGTQYF

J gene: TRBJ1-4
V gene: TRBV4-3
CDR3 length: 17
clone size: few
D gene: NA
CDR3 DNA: TGCGCCAGCAGCCAACGTACATTTGGGGGCATAAATGAAAAACTGTTTTTT
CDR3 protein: CASSQRTFGGINEKLFF

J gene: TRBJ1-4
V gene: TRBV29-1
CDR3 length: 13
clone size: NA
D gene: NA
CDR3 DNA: TGCAGCGTCGGGGACGGGTTGAATGAAAAACTGTTTTTT
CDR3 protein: CSVGDGLNEKLFF

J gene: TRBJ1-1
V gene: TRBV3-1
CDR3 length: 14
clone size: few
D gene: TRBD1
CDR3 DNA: TGTGCCAACAGCTTACACAGGGGCAGGGGGGAAGCTTTCTTT
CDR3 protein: CANSLHRGRGEAFF

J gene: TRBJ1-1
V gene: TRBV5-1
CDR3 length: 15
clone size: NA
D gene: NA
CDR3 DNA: TGCGCCAGCAGCGACGCGGACAGACTGAACACTGAAGCTTTCTTT
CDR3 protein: CASSDADRLNTEAFF

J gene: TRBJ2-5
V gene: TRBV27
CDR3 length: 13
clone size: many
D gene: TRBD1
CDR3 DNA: TGTGCCAGCAGTTCACAGGGGGCGGAGACCCAGTACTTC
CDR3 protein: CASSSQGAETQYF

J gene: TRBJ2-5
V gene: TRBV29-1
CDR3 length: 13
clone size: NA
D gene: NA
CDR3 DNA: TGCAGCGTGTACCAGGGGAACCAAGTGACCCAGTACTTC
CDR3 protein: CSVYQGNQVTQYF

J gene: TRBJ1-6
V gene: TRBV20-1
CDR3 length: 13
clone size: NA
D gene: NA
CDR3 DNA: TGCAGTGCTAGTATCAGCTATAATTCACCCCTCCACTTT
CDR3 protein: CSASISYNSPLHF

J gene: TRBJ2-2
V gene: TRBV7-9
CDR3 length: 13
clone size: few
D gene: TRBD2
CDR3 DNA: TGTGCCAGCAGCTCAGCGGGAGACGGGGAGCCGTTTTTT
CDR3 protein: CASSSAGDGEPFF

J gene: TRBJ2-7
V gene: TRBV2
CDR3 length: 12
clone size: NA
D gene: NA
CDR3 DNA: TGTGCCAGCAGTTCTCAACCCGGAACCGGCTCCTTC
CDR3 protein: CASSSQPGTGSF

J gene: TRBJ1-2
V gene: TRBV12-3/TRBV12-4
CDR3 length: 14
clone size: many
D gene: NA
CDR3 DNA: TGTGCCAGCAGTTTATCGGGGGCAGACTATGGCTACACCTTC
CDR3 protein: CASSLSGADYGYTF

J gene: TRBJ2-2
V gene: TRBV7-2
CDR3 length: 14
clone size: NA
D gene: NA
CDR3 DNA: TGTGCCAGCAGACACAGGCGTAACACCGGGGAGCTGTTTTTT
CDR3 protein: CASRHRRNTGELFF

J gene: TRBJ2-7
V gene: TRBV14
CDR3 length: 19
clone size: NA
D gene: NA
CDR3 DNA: TGTGCCAGCAGCCAAGGAAACCCGATCGGGGGGCGCATATCCTACGAGCAGTACTTC
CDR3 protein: CASSQGNPIGGRISYEQYF

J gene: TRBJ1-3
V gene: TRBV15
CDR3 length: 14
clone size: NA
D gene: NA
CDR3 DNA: TGTGCCACCAGCAGCCGGGAACCTGGAAACACCATATATTTT
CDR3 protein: CATSSREPGNTIYF

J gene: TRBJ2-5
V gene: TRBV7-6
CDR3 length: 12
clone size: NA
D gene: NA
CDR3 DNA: TGTGCCAGCAGCTGGGGGCAAGAGACCCAGTACTTC
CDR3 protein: CASSWGQETQYF

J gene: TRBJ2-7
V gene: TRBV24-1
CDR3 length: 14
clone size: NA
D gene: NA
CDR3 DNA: TGTGCCACCAGTGATTTCGACAGCTCCTACGAGCAGTACTTC
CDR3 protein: CATSDFDSSYEQYF

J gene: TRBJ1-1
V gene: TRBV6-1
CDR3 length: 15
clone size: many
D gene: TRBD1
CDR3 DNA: TGTGCCAGCAGTGGGGACGACAGGGGCAACACTGAAGCTTTCTTT
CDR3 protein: CASSGDDRGNTEAFF

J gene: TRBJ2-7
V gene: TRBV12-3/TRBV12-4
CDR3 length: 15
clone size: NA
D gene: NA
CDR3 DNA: TGTGCCAGCAGTTTAAGGGACCTAGGCTCCTACGAGCAGTACTTC
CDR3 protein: CASSLRDLGSYEQYF

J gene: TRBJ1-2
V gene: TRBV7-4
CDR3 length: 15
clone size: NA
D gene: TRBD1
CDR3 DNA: TGTGCCAGCAGCGTAGGGACAGGGGGGGTCTACGGCTACACCTTC
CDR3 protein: CASSVGTGGVYGYTF

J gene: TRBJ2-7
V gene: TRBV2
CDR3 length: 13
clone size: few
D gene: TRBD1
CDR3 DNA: TGTGCCAGCAGCGACAGGGTACTGGACGAGCAGTACTTC
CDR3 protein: CASSDRVLDEQYF

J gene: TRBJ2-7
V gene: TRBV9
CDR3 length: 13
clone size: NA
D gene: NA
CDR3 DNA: TGTGCCAGCAGCGTAACGAGGCAAGATGAGCAGTACTTC
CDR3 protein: CASSVTRQDEQYF

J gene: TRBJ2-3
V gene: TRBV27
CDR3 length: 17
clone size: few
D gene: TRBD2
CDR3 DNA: TGTGCCAGCAGTCTCCTATCGCTAGCGGGGGCCACAGATACGCAGTATTTT
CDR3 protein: CASSLLSLAGATDTQYF

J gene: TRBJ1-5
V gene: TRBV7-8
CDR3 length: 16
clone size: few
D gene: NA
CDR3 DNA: TGTGCCAGCAGCTTAGGGCCGGGACTCAGCAATCAGCCCCAGCATTTT
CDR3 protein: CASSLGPGLSNQPQHF

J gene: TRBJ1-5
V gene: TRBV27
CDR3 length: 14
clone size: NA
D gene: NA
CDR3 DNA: TGTGCCAGCAGTTATCGAGGAGACAATCAGCCCCAGCATTTT
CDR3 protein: CASSYRGDNQPQHF

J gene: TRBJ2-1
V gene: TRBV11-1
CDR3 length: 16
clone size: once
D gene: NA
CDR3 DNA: TGTGCCAGCAGCTTAAATCCGGGGAGCTCCTACAATGAGCAGTTCTTC
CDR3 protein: CASSLNPGSSYNEQFF

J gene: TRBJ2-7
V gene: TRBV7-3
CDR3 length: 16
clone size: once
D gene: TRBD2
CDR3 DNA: TGTGCCAGCAGCTTAAACCTAGCGGGGGGTACCTACGAGCAGTACTTC
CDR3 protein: CASSLNLAGGTYEQYF

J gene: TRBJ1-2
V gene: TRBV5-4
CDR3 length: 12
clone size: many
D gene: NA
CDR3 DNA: TGTGCCAGCAGCTCCGGGATTTATGGCTACACCTTC
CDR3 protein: CASSSGIYGYTF

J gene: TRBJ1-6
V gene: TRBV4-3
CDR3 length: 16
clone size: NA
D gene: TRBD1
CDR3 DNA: TGCGCCAGCAGCACCCAGGACAGGTCCAGTGATTCACCCCTCCACTTT
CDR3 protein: CASSTQDRSSDSPLHF

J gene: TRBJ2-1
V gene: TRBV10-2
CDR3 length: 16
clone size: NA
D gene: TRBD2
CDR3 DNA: TGCGCCAGCAGTGCTTGGGCTAGCGGGGGGGCCGATGAGCAGTTCTTC
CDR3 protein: CASSAWASGGADEQFF

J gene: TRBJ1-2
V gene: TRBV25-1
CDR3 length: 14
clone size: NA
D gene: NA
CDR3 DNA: TGTGCCAGCAGTGGAGGACGTTTCAACTATGGCTACACCTTC
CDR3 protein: CASSGGRFNYGYTF

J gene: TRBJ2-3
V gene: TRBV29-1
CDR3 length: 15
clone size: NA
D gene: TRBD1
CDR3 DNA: TGCAGCGTTGACCCGGCGGACAGGGGTACAGATACGCAGTATTTT
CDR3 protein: CSVDPADRGTDTQYF

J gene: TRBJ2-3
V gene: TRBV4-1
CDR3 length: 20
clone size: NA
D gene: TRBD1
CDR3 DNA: TGCGCCAGCAGCCCGGAAACCAGGGACAGGAACTATCTCAGCACAGATACGCAGTATTTT
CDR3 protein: CASSPETRDRNYLSTDTQYF

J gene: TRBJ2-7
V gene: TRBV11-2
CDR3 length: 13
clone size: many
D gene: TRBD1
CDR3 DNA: TGTGCCAGCTTGGCACAGGGGGCCTACGAGCAGTACTTC
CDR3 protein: CASLAQGAYEQYF

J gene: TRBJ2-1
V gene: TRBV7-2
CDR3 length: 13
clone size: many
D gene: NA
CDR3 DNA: TGTGCCAGCAGCTTATTCGGGAACAATGAGCAGTTCTTC
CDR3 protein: CASSLFGNNEQFF

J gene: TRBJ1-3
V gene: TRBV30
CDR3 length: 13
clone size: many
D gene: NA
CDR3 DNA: TGTGCCTGGAGTGCATCCTCTGGAAACACCATATATTTT
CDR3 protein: CAWSASSGNTIYF

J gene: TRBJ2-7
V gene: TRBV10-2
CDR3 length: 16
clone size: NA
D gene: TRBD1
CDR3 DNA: TGCGCCAGCAGCCAAGAGAGGGGACAGGCGAACTACGAGCAGTACTTC
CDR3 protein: CASSQERGQANYEQYF

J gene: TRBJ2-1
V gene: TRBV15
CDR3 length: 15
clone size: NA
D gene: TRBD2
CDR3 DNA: TGTGCCACCAGCAGAGATAGGACTAGCCGGGGTGAGCAGTTCTTC
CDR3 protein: CATSRDRTSRGEQFF

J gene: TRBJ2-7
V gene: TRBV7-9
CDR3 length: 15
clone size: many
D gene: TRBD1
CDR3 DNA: TGTGCCAGCAGCGAGGGACAGGGGGGGTCCTACGAGCAGTACTTC
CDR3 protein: CASSEGQGGSYEQYF

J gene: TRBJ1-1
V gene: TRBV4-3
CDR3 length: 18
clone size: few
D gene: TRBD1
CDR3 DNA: TGCGCCAGCAGCCAAGGTCCATCAGGGGGCGCTTTGAACACTGAAGCTTTCTTT
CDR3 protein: CASSQGPSGGALNTEAFF

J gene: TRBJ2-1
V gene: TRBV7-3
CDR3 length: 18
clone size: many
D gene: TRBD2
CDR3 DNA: TGTGCCAGCAGCTTAATGGGGTCGCGGGGGAGCTCCTACAATGAGCAGTTCTTC
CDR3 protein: CASSLMGSRGSSYNEQFF

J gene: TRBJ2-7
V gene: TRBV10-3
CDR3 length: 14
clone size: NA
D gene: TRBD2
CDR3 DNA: TGTGCCATCAGGCGGACTAGCGGGAGCTACGAGCAGTACTTC
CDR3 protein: CAIRRTSGSYEQYF

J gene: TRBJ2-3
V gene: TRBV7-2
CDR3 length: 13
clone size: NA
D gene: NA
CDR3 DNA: TGTGCCAGCAGCGCGGGCATGGCAGATACGCAGTATTTT
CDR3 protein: CASSAGMADTQYF

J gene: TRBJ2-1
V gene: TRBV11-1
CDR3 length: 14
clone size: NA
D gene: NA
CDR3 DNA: TGTGCCAGCAATCGACCACCCAACTACAATGAGCAGTTCTTC
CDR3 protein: CASNRPPNYNEQFF

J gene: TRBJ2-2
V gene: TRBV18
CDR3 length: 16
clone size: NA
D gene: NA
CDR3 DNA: TGTGCCAGCTCACCACGACAGAAACTGTCCACCGGGGAGCTGTTTTTT
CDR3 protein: CASSPRQKLSTGELFF

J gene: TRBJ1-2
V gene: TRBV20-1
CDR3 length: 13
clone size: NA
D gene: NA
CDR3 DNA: TGCAGTGCTAGCCGTTTCGGGGACAATGGCTACACCTTC
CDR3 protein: CSASRFGDNGYTF